These T cell receptor beta chains were read from a single sample in a study of blood T cell repertoires in COVID-19. The protocol was immunoSEQ multiplex PCR, while the TCRdb copy is restricted to in-frame clones and leaves out a portion. The sample holds 270,000 or so clones; approximately 83% are singletons and the top ten take about an eighth. Sequencing input: peripheral blood. The receptors come from a human donor in a cohort sampled during active COVID-19. The CDR3 runs from the conserved cysteine through the conserved F or W. The order of the fields is J gene, V gene, clone size, CDR3 protein. Size is omitted from some rows. Given values are once, few, many or a class for expanded clones.

TRBJ1-2,TRBV7-2,NA,CASSAQSFGYTF
TRBJ2-1,TRBV5-1,once,CASSGGQSLASEQFF
TRBJ2-7,TRBV2,few,CASRISTGTEQYF
TRBJ2-5,TRBV10-3,NA,CAISAELAGAETQYF
TRBJ1-1,TRBV3-1/TRBV3-2,many,CASSHPQGNTEAFF
TRBJ1-2,TRBV18,NA,CASSPAPYGYTF
TRBJ2-1,TRBV13,NA,CASRRTTHNEQFF
TRBJ2-5,TRBV7-7,NA,CASSLSGLGETQYF
TRBJ1-1,TRBV19,NA,CASSIRQGMNTEAFF
TRBJ2-2,TRBV21-1,NA,CASSRGLAGGTGELFF
TRBJ2-1,TRBV19,NA,CASSSRLAGKGSYNEQFF
TRBJ1-6,TRBV5-5,NA,CASSLGESGSPLHF
TRBJ1-2,TRBV6-5,NA,CASSRTGEANYGYTF
TRBJ1-1,TRBV7-2,NA,CASTRGSMNTEAFF
TRBJ1-1,TRBV7-2,NA,CASSLDSGTGTEAFF
TRBJ2-1,TRBV3-1/TRBV3-2,NA,CASSQLGTSQFF
TRBJ1-2,TRBV18,NA,CASSPLPRRDNYGYTF
TRBJ2-1,TRBV29-1,NA,CSVRTSDYNEQFF
TRBJ2-7,TRBV5-1,NA,CASSLISSRNEQYF
TRBJ1-2,TRBV28,NA,CASSLTGVDTF
TRBJ2-7,TRBV7-8,NA,CASSRDRGYEQYF
TRBJ2-7,TRBV7-8,NA,CASTTSGDRREQYF
TRBJ2-3,TRBV2,NA,CASSITGQLRTDTQYF
TRBJ2-1,TRBV6-1,NA,CASSEDRVGGAEQFF
TRBJ2-7,TRBV11-2,NA,CASSFSGLTHERQYF